This paragraph covers one TCR beta chain sequence. Its target is not known. Germline CDR1 and CDR2: SGHTA and FQGNSA. The CDR3 has 12 residues. V was shortened by 2 bases and J by 8 bases, with 6 bases between the two germline ends. In TCRdb, the 5' RACE reads were re-called with MiXCR into one record per CDR3 protein. The sample records about 500,000 distinct CDR3 sequences, 13% to 15% being singletons. This entry belongs to a study of identical twins. Overall study results and limits: Cross-sectional statistical analysis was relied on for the conclusions, without the same donors being followed.

This sample was shared with a second study, whose subject was yellow fever vaccine responses in identical twins.

Sequenced input: CD4+ T cells sorted from blood. This TCR was sampled from a woman between 18 and 29 years old in good health. The V call is TRBV7-2, the J call TRBJ1-4, with D hard to call. Written as DNA, the CDR3 is TGTGCCAGCAGCTTAAGTGGGGAAAAACTGTTTTTT. Its translation: CASSLSGEKLFF.